The 5 T cell receptor beta chains presented below share a single source sample, sequenced in a study of identical twins. TCRdb passed the 5' RACE reads through MiXCR, listing each CDR3 protein once. This table holds 1.5 million to 2 million distinct CDR3 sequences, around a third found once. The specimen was cord blood. These receptors originate from a newborn girl in good health.

The chain couples TRBV20-1 to TRBJ2-1; D is ambiguous. This CDR3 comprises 13 residues. CDR1 is DFQATT, CDR2 SNEGSKA, per germline (reference sequence). V lost 5 bases, J lost 6 bases, and 14 bases lay in between. The CDR3 DNA sequence: TGCAGTGCTCACGTTCCCGGCGGCAATGAGCAGTTCTTC. This translates into CSAHVPGGNEQFF.

The table lists this clonotype with a few counts. The chain recombines TRBV28 with TRBJ2-5, with 7 bases identical to TRBD2. The CDR3 covers 16 residues. V lost 0 bases and J lost 1; bases outside the gene matches: 5. The V gene's germline CDR1 is MDHEN and CDR2 SYDVKM. The CDR3 DNA follows: TGTGCCAGCAGTTTATGGGGGGGGACTACCCAAGAGACCCAGTACTTC. Residues: CASSLWGGTTQETQYF.

This chain connects TRBV20-1 to TRBJ2-1; 9 bases are shared with TRBD2. Germline loops: CDR1 DFQATT, CDR2 SNEGSKA (reference sequence). The length of the CDR3 is 14 residues. The J segment lost 5 bases and the V segment lost 2 bases, leaving 4 bases of the junction unmatched. CDR3 amino acids: CSARLSGRHNEQFF. The DNA of the CDR3 is TGCAGTGCTAGACTTAGCGGGAGACACAATGAGCAGTTCTTC.

The J gene is TRBJ1-1, the V gene TRBV9, with 9 bases fitting TRBD1. Germline V gives CDR1 SGDLS, CDR2 YYNGEE. The CDR3 contains 15 residues. V lost 4 bases and J lost 4; bases outside the gene matches: 8. The CDR3 coding sequence is TGTGCCAGCAGCAACCCTTGGGACAGGGCCACTGAAGCTTTCTTT. Translation: CASSNPWDRATEAFF.

This clonotype showed up just a few times. The V and J genes are TRBV28 and TRBJ2-4; 9 nucleotides match TRBD1. The CDR3 contains 15 residues. The V gene end was trimmed by 5 bases and the J gene end by 13 bases; junction bases not matched to a gene: 15. The germline V gene encodes CDR1 MDHEN and CDR2 SYDVKM. The CDR3 loop is CASSLGTGRLVGQYF. The CDR3 DNA sequence: TGTGCCAGCAGTCTGGGGACAGGGCGGTTGGTGGGGCAGTACTTC.